One sample yielded the 16 T cell receptor beta chains listed below, sequenced in a study of multiple sclerosis patients with progressive multifocal leukoencephalopathy (dated by TCRdb to the late 2010s). The library relied on the immunoSEQ multiplex PCR assay. TCRdb stores this immuneACCESS table with in-frame sequences only. Part of the clones is absent; in the studies checked, under half of the shortfall reflects unresolved V genes, and no reason is known for the rest. The sample data list 25,000 to 35,000 clones, and more than 70% of these were observed just once. 0.85% to 1.3% of the sample rests with the top ten. The sample's time point label, in plain terms: before natalizumab initiation. Sequenced: PBMCs. These receptor sequences come from a human donor with multiple sclerosis.

The V gene is TRBV5-1, the J gene TRBJ2-3, with TRBD2 identical over 10 bases. Per the germline V gene, CDR1 is SGHRS and CDR2 is YFSETQ. V was clipped by 2 bases and J by 2 bases; unmatched bases: 5. The CDR3 has 16 amino acids. The CDR3 DNA reads TGCGCCAGCAGCTTTAGCGGGGGGCCGGCCACAGATACGCAGTATTTT. Its translation is CASSFSGGPATDTQYF.

This rearrangement joins TRBV10-1 to TRBJ1-5, with TRBD1 as a possible D gene (6 bases). The CDR3 has 14 residues. V was trimmed by 2 bases and J by 8 bases, leaving 13 bases between them. Germline values: CDR1 WNHNN, CDR2 SYGVQD (reference sequence). The CDR3 loop is CASSEAGAAEPQHF. The CDR3 DNA reads TGCGCCAGCAGTGAGGCAGGGGCAGCGGAGCCCCAGCATTTT.

The J gene is TRBJ1-4, the V gene TRBV15; the match to TRBD1 covers 10 bases. The CDR3 is 16 amino acids. The J segment lost 8 bases and the V segment lost 1 base, leaving 7 bases of the junction unmatched. Germline loops: CDR1 LNHNV, CDR2 YYDKDF (reference sequence). CDR3 bases: TGTGCCACCAGCAGAGGCTCCGGGACAGGGGCCGAAAAACTGTTTTTT. It encodes CATSRGSGTGAEKLFF.

V usage is TRBV25-1 and J usage is TRBJ1-5, with D unclear. Germline CDR1 and CDR2: MGHDK and SYGVNS. The CDR3 extends over 13 amino acids. V gave up 5 bases and J gave up 1 base, with 6 bases separating them. The CDR3 spells CASSKGSNQPQHF. CDR3 DNA sequence: TGTGCCAGCAGTAAAGGGAGCAATCAGCCCCAGCATTTT.

The rearrangement links TRBV6-6 to TRBJ2-1; D is uncertain. Germline values: CDR1 MNHNY, CDR2 SVGAGI (reference sequence). V was pared by 5 bases and J by 0 bases, with 5 bases between. The CDR3 runs to 13 residues. The CDR3 nucleotides read TGTGCCAGCAGTATGGTCTCCTACAATGAGCAGTTCTTC. Its translation is CASSMVSYNEQFF.

This rearrangement joins TRBV19 to TRBJ1-1; the D is unclear. The V end was cut by 4 bases, the J end by 10 bases, with 31 bases between. Germline V gene sequence: CDR1 LNHDA, CDR2 SQIVND (reference sequence). The CDR3 is made up of 18 amino acids. Here the CDR3 DNA reads TGTGCCAGTAGTACTACAATAATGGGTGCGGGCTCAGGTTGGGGAGCTTTCTTT. It specifies CASSTTIMGAGSGWGAFF.

V usage is TRBV7-6 and J usage is TRBJ2-3, with TRBD1 matching 9 bases. V was clipped by 4 bases and J by 3 bases; unmatched bases: 8. This CDR3 is built from 16 residues. Germline CDR1 reads SGHVS; CDR2 reads FNYEAQ. CDR3 bases: TGTGCCAGCAGCTCCCGGACAGGGGAAGCGACAGATACGCAGTATTTT. Translation: CASSSRTGEATDTQYF. Variable domain in full (rest from reference TRBV7-6 and TRBJ2-3): GAGVSQSPRYKVTKRGQDVALRCDPISGHVSLYWYRQALGQGPEFLTYFNYEAQQDKSGLPNDRFSAERPEGSISTLTIQRTEQRDSAMYRCASSSRTGEATDTQYFGPGTRLTVL.

This chain connects TRBV6-5 to TRBJ2-2; D is ambiguous. The CDR3 covers 13 residues. V gave up 7 bases and J gave up 6 bases, with 12 bases separating them. From germline, CDR1 is MNHEY and CDR2 SVGAGI. CDR3: CASTLDPPGELFF. The CDR3 region has the DNA TGTGCCAGCACTCTAGACCCGCCCGGGGAGCTGTTTTTT.

This CDR3 is CASSQDGQGSYGYTF. The CDR3 bases are TGCGCCAGCAGCCAAGATGGGCAGGGGAGCTATGGCTACACCTTC. The chain joins TRBV4-1 to TRBJ1-2; weak D call: TRBD1 (6 bases). The CDR3 covers 15 residues. Germline assignment: CDR1 MGHRA and CDR2 YSYEKL. V was clipped by 0 bases and J by 4 bases, with 12 bases between them.

The gene calls are TRBV30 and TRBJ2-3, with 9 nucleotides matching TRBD2. The CDR3 is 15 amino acids. CDR1 and CDR2 from the germline V gene are GTSNPN and SVGIG (reference sequence). J lost 1 base, V lost 4 bases, and 6 bases had no gene match. The CDR3 DNA reads as TGTGCCTGGATCTCTATAGCGGGGGGCACAGATACGCAGTATTTT. This gives the protein CAWISIAGGTDTQYF. Variable domain in full (rest from reference TRBV30 and TRBJ2-3): SQTIHQWPATLVQPVGSPLSLECTVEGTSNPNLYWYRQAAGRGLQLLFYSVGIGQISSEVPQNLSASRPQDRQFILSSKKLLLSDSGFYLCAWISIAGGTDTQYFGPGTRLTVL.

The chain joins TRBV6-5 to TRBJ1-2, with D unresolved. Germline CDR1 is MNHEY and CDR2 is SVGAGI. V was trimmed by 2 bases and J by 4 bases, leaving 14 bases between them. CDR3 length equals 15 residues. The CDR3 sequence: CASSYSPSDRYGYTF. The CDR3, as DNA: TGTGCCAGCAGTTACAGCCCCTCCGATCGCTATGGCTACACCTTC.

V usage is TRBV7-8 and J usage is TRBJ2-1; TRBD1 might be the D (7 bases). CDR1 is SGHVS and CDR2 is FQNEAQ in the germline V gene. Trimming shortened V by 5 bases and J by 5 bases, and 19 bases separated the two germline ends. CDR3 length equals 16 residues. CDR3 DNA: TGTGCCAGCAGCCAATTAGACAGGGAGGACCACAATGAGCAGTTCTTC. It is translated as CASSQLDREDHNEQFF.

This rearrangement joins TRBV10-3 to TRBJ1-1; D unclear. CDR1 and CDR2 (germline): ENHRY, SYGVKD. V was shortened by 5 bases and J by 1 base, with 5 bases between the two germline ends. The CDR3 covers 12 residues. CDR3 sequence reads: CAISKGNTEAFF. The CDR3 DNA follows: TGTGCCATCAGTAAGGGGAACACTGAAGCTTTCTTT.

The chain has TRBV27 and TRBJ1-1; 7 bases map to TRBD1. The CDR3 runs to 16 residues. Germline CDR1 MNHEY, CDR2 SMNVEV (reference sequence). V shed 6 bases, J shed 0 bases, and the junction held 10 bases outside the gene matches. As DNA, the CDR3 is TGTGCCAGCAGGAGGGGGCTCTACCTCGTGAACACTGAAGCTTTCTTT. Amino acids: CASRRGLYLVNTEAFF.

The rearrangement links TRBV28 to TRBJ1-5; a weak D match, TRBD1 (5 bases). Germline V gene sequence: CDR1 MDHEN, CDR2 SYDVKM. V gave up 5 bases and J gave up 1 base, with 9 bases separating them. The CDR3 has 14 residues. Here the CDR3 reads CASSRGGSNQPQHF. CDR3 nucleotides: TGTGCCAGCAGTAGGGGTGGGAGCAATCAGCCCCAGCATTTT.

V usage is TRBV4-3 and J usage is TRBJ1-2; D remains unclear. The germline gives CDR1 LGHNA, CDR2 YSLEER. Trimming removed 4 bases at V and 3 bases at J, with 9 bases between. The CDR3 consists of 13 residues. The CDR3 nucleotides are TGCGCCAGCAGCCGTGCAGAAGACTATGGCTACACCTTC. It encodes CASSRAEDYGYTF.